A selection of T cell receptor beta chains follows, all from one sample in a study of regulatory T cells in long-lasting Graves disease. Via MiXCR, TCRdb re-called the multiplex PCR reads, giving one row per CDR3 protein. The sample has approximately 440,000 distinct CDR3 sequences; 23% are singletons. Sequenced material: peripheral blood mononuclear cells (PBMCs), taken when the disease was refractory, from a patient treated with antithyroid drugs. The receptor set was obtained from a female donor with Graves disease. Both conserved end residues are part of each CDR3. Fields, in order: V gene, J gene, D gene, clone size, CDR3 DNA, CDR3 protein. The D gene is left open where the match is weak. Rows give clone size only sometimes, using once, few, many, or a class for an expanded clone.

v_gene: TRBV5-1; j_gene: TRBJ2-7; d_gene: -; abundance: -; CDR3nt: TGCGCCAGCAGCCTATACGGACCAACCTACGAGCAGTACTTC; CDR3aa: CASSLYGPTYEQYF
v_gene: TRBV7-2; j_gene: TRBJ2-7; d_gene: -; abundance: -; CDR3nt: TGTGCCAGCAGCTTAGGACCGGGCTGGAACTCCTACGAGCAGTACTTC; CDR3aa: CASSLGPGWNSYEQYF
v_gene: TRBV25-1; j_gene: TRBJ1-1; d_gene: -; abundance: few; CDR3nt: TGTGCCAGCAGTCGTGGTTACGGTGAAGCTTTCTTT; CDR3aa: CASSRGYGEAFF
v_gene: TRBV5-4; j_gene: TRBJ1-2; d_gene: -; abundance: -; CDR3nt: TGTGCCAGCCGGGCCCCCCCACAGATCTATGGCTACACCTTC; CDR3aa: CASRAPPQIYGYTF
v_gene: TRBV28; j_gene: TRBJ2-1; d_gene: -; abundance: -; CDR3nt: TGTGCCAGCAGTTTAGCGTATGAGCAGTTCTTC; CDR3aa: CASSLAYEQFF
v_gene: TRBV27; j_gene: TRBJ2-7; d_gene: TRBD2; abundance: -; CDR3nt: TGTGCCAGCAGTCCCCGTCGGCTAGCGGGAGGTTTTCCCGAGCAGTACTTC; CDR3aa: CASSPRRLAGGFPEQYF
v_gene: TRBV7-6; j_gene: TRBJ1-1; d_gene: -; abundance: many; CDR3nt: TGTGCCAGCAGCTTAGCTGACTTACAGTCGAACACTGAAGCTTTCTTT; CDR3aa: CASSLADLQSNTEAFF
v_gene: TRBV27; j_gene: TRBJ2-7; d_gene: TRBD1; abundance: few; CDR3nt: TGTGCCAGCAGTTCCCCCGGGACAGGAAGACACGAGCAGTACTTC; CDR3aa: CASSSPGTGRHEQYF
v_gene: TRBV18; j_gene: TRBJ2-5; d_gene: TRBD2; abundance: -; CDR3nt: TGTGCCAGCTCGAAAACCCTCACTAGCGTCCAAGAGACCCAGTACTTC; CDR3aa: CASSKTLTSVQETQYF
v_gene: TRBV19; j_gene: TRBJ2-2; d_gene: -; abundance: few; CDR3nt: TGTGCCAGTACTGATGTCCCGAACACCGGGGAGCTGTTTTTT; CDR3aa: CASTDVPNTGELFF
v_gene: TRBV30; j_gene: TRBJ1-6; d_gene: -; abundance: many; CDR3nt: TGTGCCTGGAGTGCCGTTCAGGGCAGCCGATCACCCCTCCACTTT; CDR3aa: CAWSAVQGSRSPLHF
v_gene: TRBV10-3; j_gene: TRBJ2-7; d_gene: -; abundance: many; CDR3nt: TGTGCCATCAGTGAGATCTACGAGCAGTACTTC; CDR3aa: CAISEIYEQYF
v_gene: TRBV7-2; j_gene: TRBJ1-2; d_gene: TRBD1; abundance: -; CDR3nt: TGTGCCAGCAGCTTAGGATTCGGACAGGGGACTAATGGCTACACCTTC; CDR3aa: CASSLGFGQGTNGYTF
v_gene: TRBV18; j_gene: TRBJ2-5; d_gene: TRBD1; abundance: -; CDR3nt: TGTGCCAGCTCACCAATACTAGGGACAGAGAAAACCCAGTACTTC; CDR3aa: CASSPILGTEKTQYF
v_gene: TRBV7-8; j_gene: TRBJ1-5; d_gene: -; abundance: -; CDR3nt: TGTGCCAGCAGCGTTGGTAACCGGCGGTATAGCAATCAGCCCCAGCATTTT; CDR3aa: CASSVGNRRYSNQPQHF
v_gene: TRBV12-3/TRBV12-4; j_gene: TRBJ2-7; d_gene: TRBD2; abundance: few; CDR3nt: TGTGCCAGCAGTAGCGGGAGGGCCTACGAGCAGTACTTC; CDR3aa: CASSSGRAYEQYF
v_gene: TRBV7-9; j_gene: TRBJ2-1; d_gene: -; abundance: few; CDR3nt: TGTGCCAGCAGCCCTCTATCCCTTAACAATGAGCAGTTCTTC; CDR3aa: CASSPLSLNNEQFF
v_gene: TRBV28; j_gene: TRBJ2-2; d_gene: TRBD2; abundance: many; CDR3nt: TGTGCCAGCAGTTTGGGAGGGCCTAACGGGGAGCTGTTTTTT; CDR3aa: CASSLGGPNGELFF
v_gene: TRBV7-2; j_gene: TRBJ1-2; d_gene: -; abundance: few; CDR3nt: TGTGCCAGCAGCTTAGGCCAGAGAGGGGGCTATGGCTACACCTTC; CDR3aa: CASSLGQRGGYGYTF
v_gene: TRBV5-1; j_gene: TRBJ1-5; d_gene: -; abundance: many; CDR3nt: TGCGCCAGCAGCGAAGATGGACAGTCCAATCAGCCCCAGCATTTT; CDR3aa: CASSEDGQSNQPQHF
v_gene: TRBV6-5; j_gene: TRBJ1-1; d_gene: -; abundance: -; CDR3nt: TGTGCCAGCAGTTACGTGGGGGCCCAGGGAACTGAAGCTTTCTTT; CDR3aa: CASSYVGAQGTEAFF
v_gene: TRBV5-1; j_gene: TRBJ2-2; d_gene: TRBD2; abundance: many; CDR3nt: TGCGCCAGCCGACCGGGACTAGCGTCTATCACCGGGGAGCTGTTTTTT; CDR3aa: CASRPGLASITGELFF
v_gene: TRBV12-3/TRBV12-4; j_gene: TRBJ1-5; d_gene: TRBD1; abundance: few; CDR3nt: TGTGCCAGCAGTTTTCGACAGGGGGCTAGCCTATTCGACAATCAGCCCCAGCATTTT; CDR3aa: CASSFRQGASLFDNQPQHF
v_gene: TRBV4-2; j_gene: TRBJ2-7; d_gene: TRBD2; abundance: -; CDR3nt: TGTGCCAGCAGCCTCGGGACTAGCGGGAGATTCTACGAGCAGTACTTC; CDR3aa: CASSLGTSGRFYEQYF
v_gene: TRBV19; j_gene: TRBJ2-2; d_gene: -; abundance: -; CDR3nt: TGTGCCAGTAGGGGTGTCACCGGGGAGCTGTTTTTT; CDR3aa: CASRGVTGELFF
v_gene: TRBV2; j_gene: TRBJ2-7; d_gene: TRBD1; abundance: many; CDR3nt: TGTGCCAGCAGTAAGGTCAGGGGGACCTACGAGCAGTACTTC; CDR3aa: CASSKVRGTYEQYF
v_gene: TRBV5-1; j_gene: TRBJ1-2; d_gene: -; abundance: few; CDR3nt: TGCGCCAGCAGCTTGGAGGGGCTGAACGATGGCTACACCTTC; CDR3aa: CASSLEGLNDGYTF
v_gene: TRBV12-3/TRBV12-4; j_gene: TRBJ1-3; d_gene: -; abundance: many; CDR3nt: TGTGCCAGCAGTTTGTCAACCTCGGTATCTGGAAACACCATATATTTT; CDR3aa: CASSLSTSVSGNTIYF
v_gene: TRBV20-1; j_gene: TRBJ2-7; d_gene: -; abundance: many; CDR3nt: TGCAGTGCTAGAGATCAGCTAGCCTACGAGCAGTACTTC; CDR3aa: CSARDQLAYEQYF
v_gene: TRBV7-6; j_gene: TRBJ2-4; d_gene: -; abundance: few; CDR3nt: TGTGCCAGCAGCCCGAACTTGGGATTAGCCAAAAACATTCAGTACTTC; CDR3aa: CASSPNLGLAKNIQYF
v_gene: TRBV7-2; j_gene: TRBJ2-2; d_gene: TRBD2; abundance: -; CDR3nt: TGTGCCAGCAGCTTCTCTAGCGGGACCGGCGGGGAGCTGTTTTTT; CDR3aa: CASSFSSGTGGELFF
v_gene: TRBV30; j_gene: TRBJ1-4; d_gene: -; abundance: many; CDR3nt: TGTGCCTGGAGTGCTGAACATAATGAAAAACTGTTTTTT; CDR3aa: CAWSAEHNEKLFF
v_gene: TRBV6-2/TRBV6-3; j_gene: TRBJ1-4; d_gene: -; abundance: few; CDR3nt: TGTGCCAGCAGATCGTCATTGGGCAGTGAAAAACTGTTTTTT; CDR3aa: CASRSSLGSEKLFF
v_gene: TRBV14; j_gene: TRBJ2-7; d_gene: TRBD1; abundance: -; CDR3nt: TGTGCCAGCAGCAGAATTGGGACAGGGTCCTACGAGCAGTACTTC; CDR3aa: CASSRIGTGSYEQYF
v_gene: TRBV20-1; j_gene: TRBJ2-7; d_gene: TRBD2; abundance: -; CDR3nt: TGCAGTGCTAGCTCGGGCCTAGCGGGGACCTACGAGCAGTACTTC; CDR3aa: CSASSGLAGTYEQYF
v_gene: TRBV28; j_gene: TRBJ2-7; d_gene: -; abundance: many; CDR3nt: TGTGCCAGCTCCATCCAGACAGTATCGGACGAGCAGTACTTC; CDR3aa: CASSIQTVSDEQYF
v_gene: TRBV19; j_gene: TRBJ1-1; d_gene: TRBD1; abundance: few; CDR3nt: TGTGCCACCAATACCGGGACAGGATCGAACACTGAAGCTTTCTTT; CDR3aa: CATNTGTGSNTEAFF
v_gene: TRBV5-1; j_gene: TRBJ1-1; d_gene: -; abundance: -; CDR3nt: TGCGCCAGCAGCATTTCCAACGGGTACACTGAAGCTTTCTTT; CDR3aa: CASSISNGYTEAFF
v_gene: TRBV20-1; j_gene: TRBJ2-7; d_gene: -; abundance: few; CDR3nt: TGCAGTGCCGCAAGTCCTCTGGGCTACGAGCAGTACTTC; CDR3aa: CSAASPLGYEQYF
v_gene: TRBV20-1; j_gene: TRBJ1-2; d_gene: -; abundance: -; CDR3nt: TGCAGTGCTCCCTACGCGACAGACCCCATCTATGGCTACACCTTC; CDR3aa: CSAPYATDPIYGYTF
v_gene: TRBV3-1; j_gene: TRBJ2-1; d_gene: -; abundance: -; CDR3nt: TGTGCCAGCAGCCAAGGCTACCTGTACAATGAGCAGTTCTTC; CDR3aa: CASSQGYLYNEQFF
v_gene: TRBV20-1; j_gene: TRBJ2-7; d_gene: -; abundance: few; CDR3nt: TGCAGTGCCAAGGGGGGAGGCGGCGAGCAGTACTTC; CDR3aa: CSAKGGGGEQYF
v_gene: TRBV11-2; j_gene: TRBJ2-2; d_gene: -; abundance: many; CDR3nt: TGTGCCAGCAGCTTTGGCAGGGTGATGTTTTTT; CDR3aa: CASSFGRVMFF
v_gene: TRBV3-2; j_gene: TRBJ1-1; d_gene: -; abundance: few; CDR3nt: TGTGCCAGCAGCCTACGACAGGGTCTCACTGAAGCTTTCTTT; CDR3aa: CASSLRQGLTEAFF
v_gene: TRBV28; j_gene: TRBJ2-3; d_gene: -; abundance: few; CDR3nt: TGTGCCAGCAGTGTTCGAAGCACAGATACGCAGTATTTT; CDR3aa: CASSVRSTDTQYF